These 6 T cell receptor beta chains came from one sample sequenced in a study of blood T cell repertoires in COVID-19 (dated by TCRdb to about 2020). Library preparation employed the immunoSEQ multiplex PCR assay. TCRdb retrieved this table from immuneACCESS and kept in-frame rearrangements only. Not all clones are present; in checked studies, unresolved V genes account for under half, and no reason is known for the remainder. The sample contains more than 100,000 clones, 80% to 90% of them found a single time. The ten top clones hold about 4.7% of the sample. Sequences were obtained from peripheral blood. These receptors were obtained from a man aged 35 to 55 with acute or convalescent COVID-19.

The V and J genes are TRBV11-2 and TRBJ2-7; no firm D call. The V end was cut by 1 base, the J end by 4 bases, with 11 bases between. The CDR3 covers 14 residues. The germline gives CDR1 SGHAT, CDR2 FQNNGV. The CDR3 loop reads CASSLAPAIYEQYF. CDR3 DNA sequence: TGTGCCAGCAGCTTAGCCCCCGCGATATACGAGCAGTACTTC.

The V call is TRBV5-4, the J call TRBJ2-1; tentatively, D is TRBD2 (6 bases). The germline V and J ends were trimmed by 4 bases and 3 bases, with 17 bases remaining between them. This CDR3 is 16 amino acids long. The germline gives CDR1 SGHNT, CDR2 YYREEE (reference sequence). The CDR3 DNA sequence: TGTGCCAGCAGCCCTGGGTTAGCGGACTACTACAATGAGCAGTTCTTC. This encodes CASSPGLADYYNEQFF.

This clone was seen a handful of times. The V gene is TRBV19, the J gene TRBJ1-1; 10 nucleotides agree with TRBD1. The CDR3 loop spans 14 amino acids. Germline V gene data show CDR1 as LNHDA and CDR2 as SQIVND (reference sequence). V was pared by 2 bases and J by 5 bases, with 2 bases of the junction left unmatched. CDR3 DNA: TGTGCCAGTAGTATAATGGGACAGGGGACTGAAGCTTTCTTT. This codes for CASSIMGQGTEAFF.

The chain combines TRBV18 with TRBJ2-2; 10 bases are a match to TRBD2. V lost 3 bases, J lost 6 bases, and 10 bases stayed unmatched. The CDR3 is 17 residues long. Germline values: CDR1 KGHSH, CDR2 LQKENI. CDR3 loop: CASSPWGLAGDSGELFF. In DNA, the CDR3 is TGTGCCAGCTCACCTTGGGGGCTAGCGGGAGATTCCGGGGAGCTGTTTTTT.

The chain employs TRBV6-6 and TRBJ1-4, with D tentatively TRBD1 (6 bases). This CDR3 is 14 amino acids long. V gave up 6 bases and J gave up 3 bases, with 11 bases separating them. Germline V gives CDR1 MNHNY, CDR2 SVGAGI (reference sequence). The CDR3 here is CASSPRGANEKLFF. CDR3 DNA sequence: TGTGCCAGCAGCCCCAGGGGAGCTAATGAAAAACTGTTTTTT.

This clone was seen a single time. The chain is built from TRBV7-7 and TRBJ2-1, with TRBD2 identical over 7 bases. Germline assignment: CDR1 SSHAT and CDR2 FNYEAQ (reference sequence). This CDR3 has 14 amino acids. The V segment lost 5 bases and the J segment 8 bases; nucleotides outside the gene matches: 9. For the CDR3, the DNA is TGTGCCAGCAGCCATGGACTAGTTAATGATGAGCAGTTCTTC. It encodes CASSHGLVNDEQFF.